This T cell receptor (beta chain) was recorded in a study of blood T cell repertoires in COVID-19 (dated by TCRdb to the early 2020s). Background for the entire study: The collaborator samples originated in the United States, Italy and Spain and spanned the acute and convalescent phases of COVID-19. Deeply sampled blood TCRbeta repertoires from subjects exposed to, actively infected with, or recovered from COVID-19 were included in the dataset. The sample metadata nearly always contained a de-identified subject ID, COVID-19 status, age in years and sex. The prospective study material was composed of cDNA or gDNA derived from T cells, B-cell-depleted T cells, or PBMCs. The repertoires were made available in a free public database intended to serve as a resource for research on the immune response to SARS-CoV-2. Where available, HLA class I and class II types were obtained from metadata supplied by the sample provider rather than from assay-based typing. Samples came from the ongoing ImmuneRACE study (first 160 participants) plus 1,254 subjects from 6 global collaborators.

TCRbeta CDR3 regions were amplified from genomic DNA using the immunoSEQ Assay, a bias-controlled multiplex PCR. Turning to the authors' computational methods: Within the assay, amplification of reference gene primers was used to estimate how many nucleated cells each sample contained. Sequence reads were collapsed and filtered to measure the absolute abundance of every unique TCRbeta CDR3 rearrangement. For each sample, productive Simpson clonality was calculated by taking the square root of Simpson's diversity index across productive rearrangements. Drawn from immuneACCESS, this table holds only the in-frame rearrangements with V and J called that TCRdb kept. Clones are partly lost; checked studies trace under half to an unresolved V gene and leave the rest unexplained. Clone size and the V and J calls come from that table; the DNA yielded D and trimming. Here the sample has 250,000 to 350,000 clones; around 89% occur a single time. Approximately 6.6% of the sample comes from the top ten.

Reading from cysteine to phenylalanine, the CDR3 counts 13 amino acids. Only the CDR3 portion is preserved as DNA: 39 bases, with reading frame beginning at the first base. In the germline V gene, CDR1 corresponds to SQVTM and CDR2 to ANQGSEA. At the junction V is shortened by 7 bases and J by 3 bases, with 12 bases in between. This clone has more than one count but fewer than ten. Its antigen remains undetermined. No qualities accompany the bases; no much larger clone lies one base away. A second Seattle source provided samples from volunteer blood donors who had recovered from COVID-19. Collaborating institutions collected whole blood in K2EDTA tubes following their own protocols. Collaborator samples were shipped for TCRbeta analysis as frozen whole blood, isolated PBMCs, or DNA extracted from either sample type. The study at large found these results: The quantity of clinical and demographic metadata differed by source and by participant and was supplied without curation.

Material for sequencing was peripheral blood. The sequence is built from TRBV29-1 and TRBJ2-2; D gene: possibly TRBD1, on 6 matching bases. This TCR was sampled from a woman under 40 who had recovered from COVID-19. The CDR3 is CSGTTGYTGELFF. The nucleotide sequence is TGCAGCGGTACGACAGGTTACACCGGGGAGCTGTTTTTT.